The next 25 T cell receptor beta chains were all read from a single sample in a study of shared clonotypes between healthy human individuals (dated by TCRdb to 2020 to 2021). To prepare the library, the immunoSEQ multiplex PCR assay was applied. TCRdb provides this immuneACCESS table in a form limited to in-frame rearrangements. Some clones are lacking; in checked studies, under half of them reflect an unresolved V gene, and why the rest are absent is not known. The sample table lists 630,000 or so clones, 95% to 98% of them with a count of one. Together, the top ten hold 0.3% of the sample. For the CD8 naive samples, CD45RO-negative cells were positively selected for CCR7, yielding a CD45RA+CCR7+ population from which TemRA cells were excluded. Sample: naive CD8+ T cells sorted from blood. The intended sense of this specimen's cell subset or site label: CD45RA+CCR7+. The receptors derive from a young man in good health.

The genes are TRBV6-4 and TRBJ2-3; TRBD2 aligns across 13 bases. Germline CDR1 is MRHNA and CDR2 is SNTAGT. After removal of 3 bases from V and 4 bases from J, the junction contained 4 bases not matched to a gene. The CDR3 has 16 residues. This CDR3 is CASSEKLAGGPDTQYF. As DNA, the CDR3 is TGTGCCAGCAGTGAAAAACTAGCGGGAGGGCCAGATACGCAGTATTTT.

V usage is TRBV14 and J usage is TRBJ2-7, with D possibly matching TRBD2 (6 bases). This CDR3 has 14 amino acids. The V end lost 2 bases, the J end lost 1 base, and 9 bases lay between the germline ends. Germline lookup yields CDR1 SGHDN and CDR2 FVKESK. CDR3 sequence reads: CASSQPGESYEQYF. In DNA, the CDR3 is TGTGCCAGCAGCCAACCGGGAGAGTCCTACGAGCAGTACTTC. The full variable domain, rest sourced from reference TRBV14 and TRBJ2-7, is EAGVTQFPSHSVIEKGQTVTLRCDPISGHDNLYWYRRVMGKEIKFLLHFVKESKQDESGMPNNRFLAERTGGTYSTLKVQPAELEDSGVYFCASSQPGESYEQYFGPGTRLTVT.

The rearrangement joins TRBV9 to TRBJ2-7; 9 bases agree with TRBD1. CDR3 length: 16 residues. V shed 5 bases, J shed 3 bases, and the junction held 12 bases outside the gene matches. Germline-derived CDR1 and CDR2 are SGDLS and YYNGEE. The CDR3 nucleotides read TGTGCCAGCAGTCGTAGTACGGGACAGGGAATCTACGAGCAGTACTTC. Translating it yields CASSRSTGQGIYEQYF.

The gene calls are TRBV9 and TRBJ2-5; D might be TRBD1 (5 bases). Trimming took off 4 bases at V and 4 bases at J, with 14 bases between the two ends. This CDR3 region has 14 residues. The germline CDR1 and CDR2 sequences are SGDLS and YYNGEE. Here the CDR3 DNA reads TGTGCCAGCAGCTTTTCAGGGTTGTCAGAGACCCAGTACTTC. Its protein is CASSFSGLSETQYF.

The rearrangement joins TRBV9 to TRBJ2-5; D might be TRBD2 (6 bases). The V and J ends lost 2 bases and 1 base respectively, with 12 bases between them. The CDR3 loop spans 15 amino acids. Germline CDR1 and CDR2: SGDLS and YYNGEE. The CDR3 nucleotides read TGTGCCAGCAGCGTTGGTAGCGGAGCCCAAGAGACCCAGTACTTC. It yields the protein CASSVGSGAQETQYF.

The chain links TRBV14 to TRBJ1-2; D may be TRBD1 (6 bases). The V end was cut by 4 bases, the J end by 5 bases, with 14 bases between. Looked up from germline, CDR1 is SGHDN and CDR2 is FVKESK. The CDR3 spans 14 residues. The DNA for the CDR3 is TGTGCCAGCAGCCCACTACAGGGATTGTATGGCTACACCTTC. It translates to CASSPLQGLYGYTF.

The chain uses TRBV7-9 and TRBJ2-1, with a weak D call TRBD2 (6 bases). V was trimmed by 7 bases and J by 6 bases, leaving 10 bases between them. Germline CDR1 SEHNR, CDR2 FQNEAQ (reference sequence). The CDR3 loop spans 12 amino acids. Here the CDR3 DNA reads TGTGCCAGCATTCTCGGGAGCAATGAGCAGTTCTTC. This sequence encodes CASILGSNEQFF.

The rearrangement links TRBV27 to TRBJ2-7, with 8 bases identical to TRBD1. The CDR3 consists of 13 residues. The germline V gene has CDR1 MNHEY and CDR2 SMNVEV (reference sequence). V was clipped by 6 bases and J by 7 bases; unmatched bases: 8. The CDR3 sequence: CASSGQGKREQYF. Here the CDR3 DNA reads TGTGCCAGCAGCGGACAGGGAAAACGGGAGCAGTACTTC.

The CDR3 sequence: CASSLAEIETQYF. CDR3 sequence (DNA): TGCGCCAGCAGCTTGGCAGAAATAGAGACCCAGTACTTC. The rearrangement links TRBV5-1 to TRBJ2-5; no firm D call. The germline V and J ends were trimmed by 0 bases and 4 bases, with 7 bases remaining between them. CDR3 size: 13 residues. CDR1 and CDR2 (germline): SGHRS, YFSETQ.

In nucleotides, the CDR3 is TGTGCCACCAGCACAGGGTACTCTGGAAACACCATATATTTT. This codes for CATSTGYSGNTIYF. The V gene is TRBV15, the J gene TRBJ1-3; TRBD1 might be the D (5 bases). CDR3 size: 14 residues. V gave up 4 bases and J gave up 0 bases, with 7 bases separating them. Germline CDR1 reads LNHNV; CDR2 reads YYDKDF (reference sequence). Full variable domain (missing parts from reference TRBV15 and TRBJ1-3): DAMVIQNPRYQVTQFGKPVTLSCSQTLNHNVMYWYQQKSSQAPKLLFHYYDKDFNNEADTPDNFQSRRPNTSFCFLDIRSPGLGDTAMYLCATSTGYSGNTIYFGEGSWLTVV.

This chain links TRBV5-1 with TRBJ2-7; 8 bases are shared with TRBD1. Germline CDR1 reads SGHRS; CDR2 reads YFSETQ. The ends lost 0 bases at V and 6 bases at J; junction bases unmatched: 5. The CDR3 has 14 amino acids. Here the CDR3 reads CASSLVQGAAEQYF. CDR3 DNA: TGCGCCAGCAGCTTGGTCCAGGGGGCAGCCGAGCAGTACTTC.

CDR3 sequence: CASSEVTSSYEQYF. In nucleotides, the CDR3 is TGTGCCAGCAGTGAAGTCACAAGCTCCTACGAGCAGTACTTC. The V call is TRBV2, the J call TRBJ2-7; D is uncertain. Deletions cut 1 base from V and 0 bases from J, with 7 bases between. CDR3 length: 14 residues. Germline values: CDR1 SNHLY, CDR2 FYNNEI.

As for this clone: Other DNA sequences of this sample code for an identical CDR3. The chain joins TRBV30 to TRBJ2-7, with 7 bases aligning to TRBD1. This CDR3 comprises 13 residues. With V trimmed by 0 bases and J by 4 bases, 3 bases remained unmatched. Germline CDR1 reads GTSNPN; CDR2 reads SVGIG (reference sequence). The CDR3, as DNA: TGTGCCTGGAGTGTTGGCAGGGGGTACGAGCAGTACTTC. Its protein is CAWSVGRGYEQYF.

This chain connects TRBV29-1 to TRBJ1-1; the D gene is possibly TRBD1 (5 bases). The germline V and J ends were trimmed by 6 bases and 3 bases, with 14 bases remaining between them. The CDR3 consists of 13 residues. The V gene's germline CDR1 is SQVTM and CDR2 ANQGSEA. In DNA, the CDR3 is TGCAGCGTCCGGGGGGATTTCGACACTGAAGCTTTCTTT. It is translated as CSVRGDFDTEAFF.

This clone has just one count. The V gene is TRBV19, the J gene TRBJ2-7; D gene ambiguous. The CDR3 runs 14 residues. Germline CDR1 reads LNHDA; CDR2 reads SQIVND (reference sequence). The V and J ends lost 3 bases and 6 bases respectively, with 15 bases between them. Here the CDR3 reads CASSISPAVGEQYF. Here the CDR3 DNA reads TGTGCCAGTAGTATCTCGCCCGCTGTTGGCGAGCAGTACTTC.

This chain connects TRBV18 to TRBJ2-5; perhaps TRBD2 as D (5 bases). The CDR3 has 13 residues. Germline assignment: CDR1 KGHSH and CDR2 LQKENI. Trimming shortened V by 6 bases and J by 1 base, and 9 bases separated the two germline ends. CDR3 sequence (DNA): TGTGCCAGCTCGGAGGAAACCCAAGAGACCCAGTACTTC. As protein: CASSEETQETQYF.

The V gene is TRBV7-9, the J gene TRBJ2-3; 10 bases are shared with TRBD2. Germline-derived CDR1 and CDR2 are SEHNR and FQNEAQ (reference sequence). CDR3 length equals 17 residues. With 5 bases clipped from V and 5 bases from J, the junction kept 13 bases outside the gene matches. The CDR3 loop is CASSPVASGSFGDTQYF. The CDR3 DNA reads as TGTGCCAGCAGCCCCGTCGCTAGCGGGAGTTTCGGAGATACGCAGTATTTT. Filled out from reference TRBV7-9 and TRBJ2-3, the complete variable domain reads DTGVSQNPRHKITKRGQNVTFRCDPISEHNRLYWYRQTLGQGPEFLTYFQNEAQLEKSRLLSDRFSAERPKGSFSTLEIQRTEQGDSAMYLCASSPVASGSFGDTQYFGPGTRLTVL.

V usage is TRBV19 and J usage is TRBJ2-1; 13 positions match TRBD2. Germline V gene sequence: CDR1 LNHDA, CDR2 SQIVND (reference sequence). V trimming: 3 bases; J trimming: 7 bases; junction bases outside the gene matches: 12. This CDR3 is 18 amino acids long. DNA of the CDR3: TGTGCCAGTAGTATTCGGGAGGGACTAGCGGGATACTGGAATGAGCAGTTCTTC. Translated, it gives CASSIREGLAGYWNEQFF.

The genes are TRBV28 and TRBJ2-5; TRBD2 matches at 7 bases. Germline lookup yields CDR1 MDHEN and CDR2 SYDVKM. The ends lost 6 bases at V and 5 bases at J; junction bases unmatched: 15. This CDR3 has 16 residues. CDR3 amino acids: CASSPEGGPPVETQYF. The CDR3 coding sequence is TGTGCCAGCAGCCCCGAGGGAGGGCCCCCCGTGGAGACCCAGTACTTC.

The gene calls are TRBV11-2 and TRBJ2-1; D is ambiguous. The CDR3 length is 13 residues. Trimming stripped 6 bases from V and 7 bases from J, with 13 bases between. Germline V gene data show CDR1 as SGHAT and CDR2 as FQNNGV. This CDR3 reads CASRQDPGNEQFF. Here the CDR3 DNA reads TGTGCCAGCAGACAAGACCCAGGTAATGAGCAGTTCTTC.

V gene TRBV4-1 combines with J gene TRBJ1-5; tentative D call: TRBD1 (6 bases). Germline CDR1 reads MGHRA; CDR2 reads YSYEKL. The V end lost 1 base, the J end lost 5 bases, and 15 bases lay between the germline ends. The CDR3 has 16 amino acids. CDR3 sequence reads: CASSQVNQGLDQPQHF. The CDR3 DNA reads TGCGCCAGCAGCCAAGTTAACCAGGGGCTGGATCAGCCCCAGCATTTT.

The chain links TRBV14 to TRBJ2-2; 9 nucleotides agree with TRBD2. CDR3 length: 17 amino acids. The germline V gene encodes CDR1 SGHDN and CDR2 FVKESK. The V and J ends lost 2 bases and 5 bases, in that order; junction bases with no gene match: 9. CDR3 protein: CASSQSASGMGTGELFF. The CDR3 nucleotides read TGTGCCAGCAGCCAATCGGCTAGCGGGATGGGAACCGGGGAGCTGTTTTTT.

This clone is a singleton in its sample. The genes are TRBV25-1 and TRBJ2-7, with D perhaps matching TRBD1 (5 bases). Germline lookup yields CDR1 MGHDK and CDR2 SYGVNS. The CDR3 has 14 residues. V lost 2 bases and J 2 bases, leaving 10 bases between the germline ends. The CDR3 protein is CASSEPVGPYEQYF. The CDR3 coding sequence is TGTGCCAGCAGTGAACCCGTGGGGCCCTACGAGCAGTACTTC.

The V gene is TRBV6-5, the J gene TRBJ2-3; D remains ambiguous. The V gene's germline CDR1 is MNHEY and CDR2 SVGAGI. The CDR3 runs 15 residues. V lost 5 bases and J lost 2, with 14 bases in between. The CDR3 protein is CASSPGHAPTDTQYF. DNA of the CDR3: TGTGCCAGCAGTCCGGGCCACGCTCCCACAGATACGCAGTATTTT.

The rearrangement uses TRBV30 and TRBJ2-2; no definite D call. This CDR3 has 15 amino acids. Germline loops: CDR1 GTSNPN, CDR2 SVGIG (reference sequence). Trimming took off 0 bases at V and 6 bases at J, with 14 bases between the two ends. CDR3 nucleotides: TGTGCCTGGAGTGTAGCCAGGCTCAGCGCCGGGGAGCTGTTTTTT. Translating it yields CAWSVARLSAGELFF.